Below are 9 T cell receptor beta chains sequenced from a single sample in a study of identical twins. MiXCR, run by TCRdb on the 5' RACE reads, gives a single entry per CDR3 protein. This sample carries hundreds of thousands of distinct CDR3 sequences, roughly 7.1% of them seen once, and the ten largest clones take 1.6%. The same specimen was also included in a second study, on yellow fever vaccine responses in identical twins.

The sequencing input was PBMCs. These receptors originate from a woman aged 18-29 years in good health.

This clonotype was counted at least ten times. The chain combines TRBV6-5 with TRBJ2-3; no reliable D call. Germline V lookup: CDR1 MNHEY, CDR2 SVGAGI. The CDR3 has 14 residues. V lost 2 bases and J 5 bases, leaving 11 bases between the germline ends. Here the CDR3 DNA reads TGTGCCAGCAGTTACCAAGGCTTAGGAGATACGCAGTATTTT. Amino acid sequence: CASSYQGLGDTQYF.

This clonotype was counted between two and nine times. This chain joins TRBV11-2 and TRBJ2-2; D not resolved. V lost 5 bases to trimming and J lost 0 bases, with 7 bases between them. Germline loops: CDR1 SGHAT, CDR2 FQNNGV. This CDR3 comprises 14 residues. The CDR3 region is CASSARPNTGELFF. The CDR3 coding sequence is TGTGCCAGCAGCGCTCGGCCGAACACCGGGGAGCTGTTTTTT.

The chain carries TRBV3-1 and TRBJ2-1, with TRBD2 identical over 10 bases. Per germline, CDR1 LGHDT and CDR2 YNNKEL (reference sequence). There are 18 residues in the CDR3. With V trimmed by 1 base and J by 8 bases, 14 bases remained unmatched. CDR3 sequence: CASSQGLGGLAGVHEQFF. CDR3 sequence (DNA): TGTGCCAGCAGCCAAGGTCTGGGTGGGCTAGCGGGAGTCCATGAGCAGTTCTTC.

This clonotype was picked up a small number of times. The chain carries TRBV7-9 and TRBJ1-4; a weak D match, TRBD1 (6 bases). Germline lookup yields CDR1 SEHNR and CDR2 FQNEAQ (reference sequence). V gave up 4 bases and J gave up 7 bases, with 13 bases separating them. The CDR3 runs 14 residues. In DNA form, the CDR3 reads TGTGCCAGCAGCTCGCAGGGGAGTGGTGAAAAACTGTTTTTT. This translates into CASSSQGSGEKLFF.

This clonotype has just a few counts. V usage is TRBV12-3 or TRBV12-4 and J usage is TRBJ2-5; D perhaps matches TRBD2 (5 bases). V was clipped by 4 bases and J by 0 bases, with 18 bases between them. This CDR3 comprises 17 residues. The DNA for the CDR3 is TGTGCCAGCAGTTCGGGGAACGAGGAATTGGACCAAGAGACCCAGTACTTC. It is translated as CASSSGNEELDQETQYF.

This clonotype has only a few counts. This chain links TRBV6-1 with TRBJ1-6; a possible D gene is TRBD1 (5 bases). Per germline, CDR1 MNHNS and CDR2 SASEGT. The CDR3 consists of 14 residues. The ends were cut back, 6 bases at V and 5 bases at J, with 11 bases in the middle. CDR3 loop: CASSDSSHNSPLHF. The CDR3 DNA is TGTGCCAGCAGCGACAGTTCGCATAATTCACCCCTCCACTTT.

This clonotype occurred many times. The rearrangement links TRBV7-6 to TRBJ1-5; possibly TRBD1 for D (5 bases). The germline V gene encodes CDR1 SGHVS and CDR2 FNYEAQ. CDR3 size: 14 residues. V was pared by 5 bases and J by 6 bases, with 14 bases between. CDR3 bases: TGTGCCAGCAGCCCTGTCGGTGGGGCTCAGCCCCAGCATTTT. Amino acids: CASSPVGGAQPQHF.

In this sample, this clonotype turned up many times. The rearrangement joins TRBV20-1 to TRBJ1-6, with 9 positions matching TRBD1. The CDR3 has 14 amino acids. The J segment lost 7 bases and the V segment lost 8 bases, leaving 9 bases of the junction unmatched. Germline CDR1 is DFQATT and CDR2 is SNEGSKA (reference sequence). The CDR3 bases are TGCAGTAAGCAACAGGGGGCCGAAAATTCACCCCTCCACTTT. It encodes CSKQQGAENSPLHF.

This clonotype was detected many times. The chain is built from TRBV12-3 or TRBV12-4 and TRBJ2-6, with 7 bases fitting TRBD1. The CDR3 is made up of 18 amino acids. Trimming removed 7 bases from V and 0 bases from J; junction bases left unmatched: 12. CDR3 protein: CASILEGAALSGANVLTF. CDR3 sequence (DNA): TGTGCCAGCATCCTAGAGGGGGCAGCACTCTCTGGGGCCAACGTCCTGACTTTC.